The sequence of this T cell receptor (beta chain) was determined in a study of blood T cell repertoires in COVID-19 (dated by TCRdb to about 2020). For context, the study as a whole: The collaborator samples originated in the United States, Italy and Spain and spanned the acute and convalescent phases of COVID-19. The material from the prospective study consisted of cDNA or gDNA derived from T cells, B-cell-depleted T cells, or PBMCs. Subjects who had been exposed to COVID-19, were actively infected with it, or had recovered from it provided the deeply sampled blood TCRbeta repertoires that made up the dataset. The repertoires were released in a freely available public database intended as a resource for research on the immune response to SARS-CoV-2. The samples were drawn from two sources: the first 160 participants of the ongoing ImmuneRACE study, and about 1,300 subjects contributed by 6 global collaborators. The sample metadata nearly always contained a de-identified subject ID, COVID-19 status, age in years and sex. Where available, HLA class I and class II types were obtained from metadata supplied by the sample provider rather than from assay-based typing. Here is what the overall study found, with its caveats: How much clinical and demographic metadata was included differed by source and by participant, and the metadata was provided uncurated.

TCRbeta CDR3 regions were amplified from genomic DNA using the immunoSEQ Assay, a bias-controlled multiplex PCR. Under the source paper's analysis protocol: Nucleated cell counts per sample were estimated from amplification of reference gene primers within the assay. To quantify the absolute abundance of each unique TCRbeta CDR3 rearrangement, sequence reads were collapsed and filtered. Productive Simpson clonality was computed per sample as the square root of Simpson's diversity index over productive rearrangements. Drawn from immuneACCESS, this table holds only the in-frame rearrangements with V and J called that TCRdb kept. Clones are partly lost; checked studies trace under half to an unresolved V gene and leave the rest unexplained. That table furnishes V, J and clone size, whereas the DNA furnished D and trimming. In this sample the table shows around 150,000 clones, around 80% of which occur a single time. The top ten hold 13% of the sample.

The CDR3 sequence holds 14 residues, the cysteine and phenylalanine included. Only CDR3 DNA is held: 42 bases, read in frame from base 1. Trimming accounts for 10 bases at V and 3 bases at J, while the number of junction bases matched to no gene is 10. Sequences MDHEN (CDR1) and SYDVKM (CDR2) are obtained from the germline V gene. This clone has just a few counts. Its recognized antigen is unknown. Base quality data are lacking; no much larger clone is found one base away. Participants in the prospective study were enrolled through a virtual design, were aged roughly 18 to 100 years, and lived in 24 United States geographic areas. In the prospective study, participants were assigned to cohorts based on the clinical history participants reported in a screening survey and a study questionnaire. For ImmuneRACE Cohort 3, a participant was defined as recovered based on two consecutive negative NP/OP PCR tests, clearance by a healthcare professional, or resolution of symptoms. Mobile phlebotomists in the prospective study collected whole blood, serum and a nasopharyngeal or oropharyngeal swab from every participant. Participants in the prospective study had the option to provide additional blood draws and questionnaires over an approximately two-month period. Before DNA extraction, blood samples from the prospective study were shipped at room temperature or frozen.

Recombination linked TRBV28 to TRBJ2-7; 9 middle bases align to TRBD2. Specimen: PBMCs or T cells enriched from blood (not recorded which). This sequence was found in a woman in her fifties or sixties who had recovered from COVID-19. The CDR3 reads as follows: CATEGSGRGYEQYF. The DNA sequence is given as TGTGCCACCGAGGGTAGCGGGAGAGGCTACGAGCAGTACTTC.